This TCR beta chain was sequenced during a study of PD-1 blockade in classical Hodgkin lymphoma. Study at large: The study gave patients nivolumab 3 mg/kg intravenously every 2 weeks.

Germline assignment: CDR1 SGHDN and CDR2 FVKESK. This CDR3 spans 17 amino acids. V gave up 3 bases and J gave up 0 bases, with 15 bases separating them. The data were produced by immunoSEQ multiplex PCR, yet TCRdb's version contains in-frame clones alone and is incomplete. The repertoire holds around 11,000 clones, with around 74% as singletons. Whole-study results and caveats: Repertoire differences have undefined causes, possibly disease activity or prior therapy. Complete responders' baseline diversity resembled that of newly diagnosed patients.

This sample's time point: cycle 4 day 1 (C4D1), after six to seven weeks of nivolumab. All trial patients relapsed after autologous stem cell transplantation. Negative selection with magnetic separation was used to purify CD4+ T cells from thawed PBMCs. Note on this clone: Its matching antigen is unknown.

This rearrangement joins TRBV14 to TRBJ2-1; D might be TRBD2 (6 bases). The input for sequencing was CD4+ T cells from blood, taken before the fourth cycle of nivolumab. The source of this sequence is a human donor with classical Hodgkin lymphoma. The CDR3 DNA sequence: TGTGCCAGCAGCCATTCCCACGGGAGAGGCTCCTACAATGAGCAGTTCTTC. Translated, it gives CASSHSHGRGSYNEQFF.